This T cell receptor beta chain was captured by sequencing in a study of CD4 T cells in relation to SARS-CoV-2 and coronaviruses. Notes on this clone: The antigen remains unidentified.

Using immunoSEQ multiplex PCR, the repertoire was profiled, and TCRdb retains in-frame clones only, with some absent. Of approximately 11,000 clones listed, approximately 82% are singletons. CDR3 length: 17 residues. The germline CDR1 and CDR2 sequences are LNHDA and SQIVND (reference sequence). The V gene end was trimmed by 5 bases and the J gene end by 5 bases; junction bases not matched to a gene: 12. Unexposed donor CD4+ T cells date from about 2011-2018, before the COVID-19 pandemic. After about ten days of culture, CD4+ T cells were isolated. As cell numbers allowed, unexposed-donor CD4+ T cells faced SARS-CoV-2 S/N and four cold-coronavirus spikes.

The origin of this receptor is a human donor in good health. The sequencing input was CD4+ T cells from PBMCs, cultured in vitro. The chain couples TRBV19 to TRBJ2-2; 9 nucleotides line up with TRBD2. CDR3 nucleotide sequence: TGTGCCAGTAGTTCCTCGAGCGGGGGGCGACGGACCGGGGAGCTGTTTTTT. This sequence encodes CASSSSSGGRRTGELFF.